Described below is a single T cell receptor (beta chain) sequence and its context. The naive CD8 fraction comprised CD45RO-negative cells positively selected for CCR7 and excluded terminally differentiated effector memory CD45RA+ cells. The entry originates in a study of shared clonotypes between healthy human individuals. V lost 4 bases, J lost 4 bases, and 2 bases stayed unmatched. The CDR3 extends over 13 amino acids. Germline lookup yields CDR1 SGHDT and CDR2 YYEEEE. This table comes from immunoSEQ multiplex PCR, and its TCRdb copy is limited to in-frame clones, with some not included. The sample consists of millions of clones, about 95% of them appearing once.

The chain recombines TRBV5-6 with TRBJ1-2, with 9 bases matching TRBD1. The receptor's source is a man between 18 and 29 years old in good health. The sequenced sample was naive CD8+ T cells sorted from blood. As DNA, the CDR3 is TGTGCCAGCAGCCAACAGGGGGCCTATGGCTACACCTTC. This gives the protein CASSQQGAYGYTF.